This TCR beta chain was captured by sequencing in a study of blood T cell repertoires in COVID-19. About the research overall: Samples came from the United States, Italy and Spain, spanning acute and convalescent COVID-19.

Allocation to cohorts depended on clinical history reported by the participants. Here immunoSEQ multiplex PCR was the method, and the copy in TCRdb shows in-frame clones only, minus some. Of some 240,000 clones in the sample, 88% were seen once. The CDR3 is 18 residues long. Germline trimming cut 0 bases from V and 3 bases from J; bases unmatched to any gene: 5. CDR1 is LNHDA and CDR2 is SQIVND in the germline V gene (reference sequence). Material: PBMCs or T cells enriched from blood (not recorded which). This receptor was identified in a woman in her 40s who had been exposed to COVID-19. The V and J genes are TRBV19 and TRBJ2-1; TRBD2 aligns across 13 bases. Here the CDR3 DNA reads TGTGCCAGTAGTATAGACCCTAGGACTAGCGGGGGCTACAATGAGCAGTTCTTC. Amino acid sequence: CASSIDPRTSGGYNEQFF.